This TCR beta chain comes out of a study of T cells after yellow fever vaccination. About the research overall: Fractions of low cell number were prepared using SMART-Seq v4 Ultra Low Input. Whole-study findings and limits: Abundant clonotypes from the bulk population could get into FACS-sorted repertoires as contaminants.

In the case of this clonotype: Antigen unknown.

V lost 5 bases and J lost 3, with 11 bases in between. The CDR3 consists of 14 residues. CDR1 is SEHNR, CDR2 FQNEAQ, per germline (reference sequence). As TCR cDNA was made by 5'RACE template switching, a universal primer site and UMIs were added. Via MiXCR, TCRdb re-called the 5' RACE reads, giving one row per CDR3 protein. The sample shows more than 95,000 distinct CDR3 sequences, roughly 9% of them seen only once. This receptor was identified in a man between 18 and 29 years old who received the YFV17D yellow fever vaccine. The specimen was CD8+ T cells sorted from PBMCs, collected on the day of the yellow fever booster vaccination. The rearrangement links TRBV7-9 to TRBJ2-1; D is possibly TRBD2 (5 bases). CDR3 DNA sequence: TGTGCCAGCAGCCGATCAGGACTCTACAATGAGCAGTTCTTC. This gives the protein CASSRSGLYNEQFF.